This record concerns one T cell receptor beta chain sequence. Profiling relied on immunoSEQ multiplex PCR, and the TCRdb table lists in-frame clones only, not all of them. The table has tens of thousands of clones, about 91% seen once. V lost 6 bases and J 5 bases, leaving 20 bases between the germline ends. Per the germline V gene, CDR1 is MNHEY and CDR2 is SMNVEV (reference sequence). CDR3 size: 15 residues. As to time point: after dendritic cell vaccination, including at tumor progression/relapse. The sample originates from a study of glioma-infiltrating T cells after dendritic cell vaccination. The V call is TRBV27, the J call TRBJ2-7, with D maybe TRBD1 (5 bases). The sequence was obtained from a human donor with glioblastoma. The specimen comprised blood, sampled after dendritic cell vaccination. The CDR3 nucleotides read TGTGCCAGCAGCCCGCTCCGACAGACCATTAACGAGCAGTACTTC. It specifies CASSPLRQTINEQYF.